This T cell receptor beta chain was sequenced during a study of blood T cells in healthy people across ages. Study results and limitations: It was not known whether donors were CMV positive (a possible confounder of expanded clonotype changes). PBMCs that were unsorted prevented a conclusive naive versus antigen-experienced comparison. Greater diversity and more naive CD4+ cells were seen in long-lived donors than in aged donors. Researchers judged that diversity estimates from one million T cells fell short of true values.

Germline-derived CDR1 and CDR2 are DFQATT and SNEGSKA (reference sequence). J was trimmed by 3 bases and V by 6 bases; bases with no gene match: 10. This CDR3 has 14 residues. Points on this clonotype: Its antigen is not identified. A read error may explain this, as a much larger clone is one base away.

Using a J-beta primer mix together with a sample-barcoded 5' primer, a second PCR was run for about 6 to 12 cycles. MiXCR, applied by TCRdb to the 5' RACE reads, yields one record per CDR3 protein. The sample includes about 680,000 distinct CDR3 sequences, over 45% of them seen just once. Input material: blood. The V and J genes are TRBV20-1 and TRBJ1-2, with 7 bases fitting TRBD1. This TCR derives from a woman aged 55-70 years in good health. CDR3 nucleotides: TGCAGTGCGCCTGGACAGGATCTCCACTATGGCTACACCTTC. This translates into CSAPGQDLHYGYTF.